The subject of this entry is one T cell receptor (beta chain). The sample originates from a study of OX40 agonist ivuxolimab in advanced cancers. Repertoires were generated with immunoSEQ multiplex PCR, while TCRdb's copy carries only in-frame clones and drops some. The sample yields approximately 68,000 clones, around nine tenths seen once. There are 13 residues in the CDR3. Germline V CDR1 and CDR2: SEHNR, FQNEAQ (reference sequence). V lost 6 bases and J lost 9, with 15 bases in between. This chain connects TRBV7-9 to TRBJ2-1, with D perhaps being TRBD1 or TRBD2 (5 bases each). The sequencing here drew on CD4+ or CD8+ T cells sorted from blood, taken in a trial of the OX40 agonist ivuxolimab. This TCR derives from an adult with an advanced solid tumor such as melanoma, head and neck, liver or kidney cancer. The CDR3, as DNA: TGTGCCAGCAGGTGGTCTGAGGGGTCTGAGCAGTTCTTC. This encodes CASRWSEGSEQFF.